The 28 T cell receptor beta chains presented below share a single source sample, sequenced in a study of Ad26.COV2.S vaccination and SARS-CoV-2 variants. The assay was immunoSEQ multiplex PCR, and TCRdb's table has in-frame clones only and misses some. Counted here are some 250,000 clones, around nine tenths occurring once; the ten biggest clones make up around a tenth. Treatment: roughly 20 received Ad26.COV2.S at low or high dose, single or two shots; about 5 received placebo; per-sample allocation not given. Sampling happened 63 days after the first vaccine or placebo injection. The specimen comprised peripheral blood, sampled in a trial of Ad26.COV2.S vaccine versus placebo. All receptors come from a person aged 18-60 years who received the Ad26.COV2.S COVID-19 vaccine or a placebo.

The chain employs TRBV30 and TRBJ1-5; no definite D call. V gave up 0 bases and J gave up 3 bases, with 6 bases separating them. Germline values: CDR1 GTSNPN, CDR2 SVGIG (reference sequence). The CDR3 contains 13 residues. CDR3 nucleotides: TGTGCCTGGAGTGTACAGATCAATCAGCCCCAGCATTTT. This translates into CAWSVQINQPQHF.

The sample holds a few counts of this clone. The chain has TRBV5-1 and TRBJ2-7; 8 bases align to TRBD2. CDR3 length: 17 residues. V trimming: 0 bases; J trimming: 0 bases; junction bases outside the gene matches: 8. CDR1 is SGHRS and CDR2 is YFSETQ in the germline V gene. The CDR3 region is CASSLAIGGESSYEQYF. The CDR3 DNA follows: TGCGCCAGCAGCTTGGCCATCGGGGGGGAGAGCTCCTACGAGCAGTACTTC.

V usage is TRBV3-1 (or the pseudogene TRBV3-2) and J usage is TRBJ2-3, with no clear D. V was clipped by 4 bases and J by 11 bases, with 7 bases between them. The CDR3 has 10 amino acids. The V gene's germline CDR1 is LGHDT and CDR2 YNNKEL (reference sequence). The CDR3 sequence is CASSRERQYF. DNA of the CDR3: TGTGCCAGCAGCCGGGAAAGGCAGTATTTT.

This chain joins TRBV21-1 and TRBJ1-6; no check of the table's D call, TRBD1, against the DNA was made. TRBV21-1 is labeled a pseudogene. There are 12 residues in the CDR3. CDR3 in amino acids: CASSGQHSPLHF. The CDR3 DNA sequence: TGTGCCAGCAGTGGACAGCATTCACCCCTCCACTTT.

This clone was detected once. This chain uses TRBV27 with TRBJ1-2; D possibly corresponds to TRBD1 (5 bases). V gave up 5 bases and J gave up 0 bases, with 16 bases separating them. Looked up from germline, CDR1 is MNHEY and CDR2 is SMNVEV (reference sequence). This CDR3 has 16 amino acids. This CDR3 is CASSLLSGGANYGYTF. The CDR3 coding sequence is TGTGCCAGCAGTCTCCTTTCGGGGGGGGCTAACTATGGCTACACCTTC.

The chain couples TRBV9 to TRBJ1-3; D is undetermined. V was shortened by 2 bases and J by 0 bases, with 9 bases between the two germline ends. Germline CDR1 reads SGDLS; CDR2 reads YYNGEE. CDR3 length: 15 residues. The CDR3 nucleotides are TGTGCCAGCAGCGTGGGCGTTAGCTCTGGAAACACCATATATTTT. The encoded protein is CASSVGVSSGNTIYF.

The CDR3 protein is CASSVRGEGDTQYF. The CDR3 nucleotides read TGTGCCAGCAGTGTGAGGGGGGAGGGAGATACGCAGTATTTT. This sequence joins TRBV2 and TRBJ2-3; possible D gene TRBD2, 7 bases. Germline V CDR1 and CDR2: SNHLY, FYNNEI. V lost 4 bases and J lost 5, with 13 bases in between. The CDR3 contains 14 residues.

About this clone: This CDR3 is also generated by other DNA sequences in the sample. The chain joins TRBV25-1 to TRBJ2-2; D is undetermined. V gave up 3 bases and J gave up 5 bases, with 4 bases separating them. CDR1 and CDR2 from the germline V gene are MGHDK and SYGVNS. The CDR3 has 12 amino acids. The CDR3 loop is CASSDVTGELFF. In DNA, the CDR3 is TGTGCCAGCAGTGATGTTACCGGGGAGCTGTTTTTT. Based on the CDR3 plus reference TRBV25-1 and TRBJ2-2, the full variable domain is EADIYQTPRYLVIGTGKKITLECSQTMGHDKMYWYQQDPGMELHLIHYSYGVNSTEKGDLSSESTVSRIRTEHFPLTLESARPSHTSQYLCASSDVTGELFFGEGSRLTVL.

V and J are TRBV7-2 and TRBJ2-1; 10 bases align to TRBD1. The junction had 8 bases not matched to a gene; V was cut back by 4 bases and J by 2 bases. CDR1 is SGHTA and CDR2 is FQGNSA in the germline V gene. This CDR3 region has 17 residues. The CDR3, as DNA: TGTGCCAGCAGCTCGACCGGGACAGGGGTGGCCTACAATGAGCAGTTCTTC. It is translated as CASSSTGTGVAYNEQFF.

The V gene is TRBV12-3 or TRBV12-4, the J gene TRBJ2-1; perhaps TRBD1 as D (6 bases). The V end lost 6 bases, the J end lost 8 bases, and 14 bases lay between the germline ends. CDR3 length: 13 residues. The DNA for the CDR3 is TGTGCCAGCAGCGTAGTGGGGGCGGATGAGCAGTTCTTC. Residues: CASSVVGADEQFF.

A word on this clone: The sample carries other DNA sequences with the same CDR3. For the CDR3, the DNA is TGTGCCAGCAGCCGGACAGGGAACACTGAAGCTTTCTTT. Protein sequence: CASSRTGNTEAFF. This sequence joins TRBV12-3 or TRBV12-4 and TRBJ1-1; TRBD1 matches 7 bases. The V segment lost 6 bases and the J segment 1 base; nucleotides outside the gene matches: 2. CDR3 size: 13 residues.

J is TRBJ2-7 and V is TRBV30; D is unclear. Germline-derived CDR1 and CDR2 are GTSNPN and SVGIG (reference sequence). The CDR3 has 11 residues. V lost 3 bases and J lost 8, with 11 bases in between. CDR3 nucleotides: TGTGCCTGGAGGGACCAAGCCAAGCAGTACTTC. This codes for CAWRDQAKQYF.

The V and J genes are TRBV4-1 and TRBJ2-2; 7 nucleotides match TRBD2. The V segment lost 7 bases and the J segment 1 base; nucleotides outside the gene matches: 6. In germline, CDR1 is MGHRA, CDR2 YSYEKL. The CDR3 is made up of 15 amino acids. The CDR3 is CASTPPGGNTGELFF. Here the CDR3 DNA reads TGCGCCAGCACCCCCCCGGGGGGGAACACCGGGGAGCTGTTTTTT.

This rearrangement joins TRBV6-2 or TRBV6-3 to TRBJ2-5, with D possibly TRBD1 on 5 matching bases. Germline V gene sequence: CDR1 MNHEY, CDR2 SVGEGT. This CDR3 has 13 amino acids. Between the trimmed V and J ends, which lost 5 bases and 5 bases, there was a span of 12 bases. The CDR3 here is CASSQGSTETQYF. CDR3 in DNA: TGTGCCAGCAGTCAGGGATCTACCGAGACCCAGTACTTC.

This rearrangement joins TRBV29-1 to TRBJ2-3; TRBD1 matches at 7 bases. Germline CDR1 and CDR2: SQVTM and ANQGSEA. This CDR3 spans 15 amino acids. With V trimmed by 4 bases and J by 6 bases, 13 bases remained unmatched. CDR3: CSVAPSLTGLDTQYF. In DNA, the CDR3 is TGCAGCGTTGCCCCATCCTTGACAGGGCTGGATACGCAGTATTTT.

This clone was seen only once. The V call is TRBV6-5, the J call TRBJ2-5; D is unclear. The CDR3 is 13 amino acids. V lost 5 bases to trimming and J lost 3 bases, with 10 bases between them. CDR1 MNHEY and CDR2 SVGAGI come from the germline V gene. The CDR3 region is CASSPWAEETQYF. In DNA, the CDR3 is TGTGCCAGCAGTCCGTGGGCCGAAGAGACCCAGTACTTC.

This clone came up a few times. V and J are TRBV10-2 and TRBJ2-3, with 7 positions matching TRBD2. Germline CDR1 is WSHSY and CDR2 is SAAADI. CDR3 size: 15 residues. With V trimmed by 10 bases and J by 4 bases, 14 bases remained unmatched. CDR3 residues: CATSLQGGISDTQYF. CDR3 nucleotide sequence: TGCGCCACCTCCCTTCAGGGAGGGATCTCAGATACGCAGTATTTT.

CDR3 sequence (DNA): TGTGCCAGCAGTTACTCCAGGTCGACGTCTGGAAACACCATATATTTT. Translation: CASSYSRSTSGNTIYF. This chain connects TRBV6-2 or TRBV6-3 to TRBJ1-3; D is undetermined. V lost 0 bases and J 1 base, leaving 10 bases between the germline ends. The CDR3 is 16 residues long. Germline CDR1 and CDR2: MNHEY and SVGEGT.

The genes are TRBV27 and TRBJ2-5; D possibly corresponds to TRBD2 (6 bases). V was shortened by 8 bases and J by 5 bases, with 15 bases between the two germline ends. CDR3 length: 13 residues. Germline V gives CDR1 MNHEY, CDR2 SMNVEV (reference sequence). CDR3 DNA sequence: TGTGCCAGCCGGGGGTTTCGGGGTGAGACCCAGTACTTC. Translated, it gives CASRGFRGETQYF.

This chain uses TRBV6-1 with TRBJ1-5; D remains ambiguous. The CDR3 covers 17 residues. Trimming removed 1 base at V and 3 bases at J, with 16 bases between. CDR1 is MNHNS and CDR2 is SASEGT in the germline V gene. CDR3 DNA: TGTGCCAGCAGTGAAGTGATGGGTCGGGGTTACAATCAGCCCCAGCATTTT. Its translation is CASSEVMGRGYNQPQHF.

In this sample, this clone turned up a few times. The V call is TRBV6-5, the J call TRBJ2-2, with D hard to call. CDR1 and CDR2 (germline): MNHEY, SVGAGI. This CDR3 comprises 15 residues. V was clipped by 6 bases and J by 0 bases, with 11 bases between them. The CDR3 is CASSARIANTGELFF. CDR3 coding DNA: TGTGCCAGCAGCGCCCGGATTGCGAACACCGGGGAGCTGTTTTTT.

V usage is TRBV12-5 and J usage is TRBJ1-2; TRBD1 is a possible D gene (5 bases). This CDR3 has 9 amino acids. The germline CDR1 and CDR2 sequences are LGHNT and FRNRAP. With 11 bases removed from V and 4 bases from J, the gap between germline ends came to 5 bases. CDR3 loop: CAGAYGYTF. The CDR3 DNA follows: TGTGCTGGGGCCTATGGCTACACCTTC.

The V call is TRBV7-8, the J call TRBJ2-7, with D perhaps matching TRBD1 (6 bases). In germline, CDR1 is SGHVS, CDR2 FQNEAQ. The CDR3 consists of 14 residues. Trimming pared 5 bases from V and 7 bases from J, leaving 18 bases between. The CDR3 nucleotides are TGTGCCAGCAGCAGAACTCGGACAGCCCTGGAGCAGTACTTC. This codes for CASSRTRTALEQYF.

This chain connects TRBV5-1 to TRBJ2-3; 9 bases map to TRBD1. From germline, CDR1 is SGHRS and CDR2 YFSETQ. Trimming took 1 base from V and 6 from J; bases not matched to a gene: 6. This CDR3 is 15 amino acids long. The CDR3 region is CASSLSDRGGDTQYF. Here the CDR3 DNA reads TGCGCCAGCAGCTTGTCGGACAGGGGAGGGGATACGCAGTATTTT.

This clone is a singleton in its sample. This rearrangement joins TRBV6-5 to TRBJ2-7, with 9 bases matching TRBD1. V lost 6 bases and J lost 3; bases outside the gene matches: 6. Germline V gives CDR1 MNHEY, CDR2 SVGAGI. CDR3 length equals 14 residues. Written as DNA, the CDR3 is TGTGCCAGCAGGGGGACAGGGTTACACTACGAGCAGTACTTC. It translates to CASRGTGLHYEQYF.

V and J are TRBV5-1 and TRBJ2-7; 7 bases line up with TRBD1. V gave up 4 bases and J gave up 13 bases; unmatched junction bases: 11. Germline V lookup: CDR1 SGHRS, CDR2 YFSETQ. CDR3 length equals 12 residues. CDR3 DNA: TGCGCCAGCAGCATGTACGGGACAGACCCTTACTTC. Amino acid sequence: CASSMYGTDPYF.

This clone was seen only once. J is TRBJ1-6 and V is TRBV7-9; D uncertain. The CDR3 covers 17 residues. V shed 6 bases and J shed 0 bases, with 15 bases lying between them. Germline loops: CDR1 SEHNR, CDR2 FQNEAQ (reference sequence). The CDR3 DNA is TGTGCCAGCAGAAGGCAGGCCCCGAGCTCCTATAATTCACCCCTCCACTTT. Encoded protein: CASRRQAPSSYNSPLHF.

This rearrangement joins TRBV5-4 to TRBJ1-2, with 7 bases identical to TRBD1. V trimming: 2 bases; J trimming: 5 bases; junction bases outside the gene matches: 12. Germline values: CDR1 SGHNT, CDR2 YYREEE (reference sequence). The CDR3 covers 16 residues. CDR3 sequence reads: CASSLTGTELFYGYTF. In DNA form, the CDR3 reads TGTGCCAGCAGCTTAACCGGGACAGAACTTTTTTATGGCTACACCTTC.